The present T cell receptor (beta chain) was sequenced within a study of technical replicates of blood from a few donors. The CDR3 runs to 12 residues. Germline V lookup: CDR1 SQVTM, CDR2 ANQGSEA. V was cut by 6 bases and J by 4 bases, with 10 bases left in between. Assay: immunoSEQ multiplex PCR; the TCRdb copy retains only in-frame clones and omits some. The sample carries 75,000 to 95,000 clones, over 80% recorded once. Specimen: T cells isolated from PBMCs. The source of this sequence is a human donor in good health. V and J are TRBV29-1 and TRBJ1-5, with D perhaps TRBD1 (6 bases). CDR3 bases: TGCAGCGTACAGGGTCAAAATCAGCCCCAGCATTTT. This gives the protein CSVQGQNQPQHF. The variable domain in full, completed from reference TRBV29-1 and TRBJ1-5, reads SAVISQKPSRDICQRGTSLTIQCQVDSQVTMMFWYRQQPGQSLTLIATANQGSEATYESGFVIDKFPISRPNLTFSTLTVSNMSPEDSSIYLCSVQGQNQPQHFGDGTRLSIL.